Here is one T cell receptor beta chain with its context. This sample was included in a study of cytomegalovirus exposure and HLA in healthy donors. Trimming took off 2 bases at V and 3 bases at J, with 8 bases between the two ends. The germline CDR1 and CDR2 sequences are SEHNR and FQNEAQ (reference sequence). The CDR3 consists of 13 residues. The assay was immunoSEQ multiplex PCR, and TCRdb's table has in-frame clones only and misses some. The data contain fewer than 250,000 clones, around four fifths of them seen just once; the ten biggest clones take up around 5.6%. This chain joins TRBV7-9 and TRBJ2-7, with D unresolved. Sequencing input: PBMCs. This TCR derives from a woman between 18 and 30 years old in good health and CMV-seronegative. The CDR3 coding sequence is TGTGCCAGCAGCTTACAGGTTAGCTACGAGCAGTACTTC. Protein product: CASSLQVSYEQYF.